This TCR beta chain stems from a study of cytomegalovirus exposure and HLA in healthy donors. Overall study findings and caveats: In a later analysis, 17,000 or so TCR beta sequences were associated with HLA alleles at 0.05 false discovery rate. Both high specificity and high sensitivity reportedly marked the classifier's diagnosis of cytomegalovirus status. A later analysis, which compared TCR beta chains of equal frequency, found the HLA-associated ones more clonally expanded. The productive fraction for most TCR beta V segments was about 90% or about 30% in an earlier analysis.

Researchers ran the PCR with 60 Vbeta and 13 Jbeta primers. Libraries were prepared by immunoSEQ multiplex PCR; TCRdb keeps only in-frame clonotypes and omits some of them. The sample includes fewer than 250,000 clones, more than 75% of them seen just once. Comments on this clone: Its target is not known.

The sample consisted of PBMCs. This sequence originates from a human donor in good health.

CDR3 protein: CAISESMQGIAEQYF. CDR3 sequence (DNA): TGTGCCATCAGTGAGTCTATGCAGGGGATTGCCGAGCAGTACTTC. V usage is TRBV10-3 and J usage is TRBJ2-7; tentatively, D is TRBD1 (6 bases). The CDR3 length is 15 residues. Germline V lookup: CDR1 ENHRY, CDR2 SYGVKD. Trimming stripped 0 bases from V and 6 bases from J, with 15 bases between.